Below, 17 T cell receptor beta chains from the same sample are listed, as sequenced in a study of blood T cell repertoires in COVID-19 (dated by TCRdb to 2018 to 2020). To prepare the library, the immunoSEQ multiplex PCR assay was applied. The source is immuneACCESS, and TCRdb retained only in-frame sequences with V and J called. Part of the clones is not carried over; for the studies checked, unresolved V genes explain less than half of this, and the remainder is unexplained. This sample comprises about 74,000 clones, roughly 91% of them detected only once. The ten top clones hold 29% of the sample. What was sequenced was peripheral blood. These receptors all come from an elderly woman with active or convalescent COVID-19.

V and J are TRBV5-1 and TRBJ1-6, with 11 bases fitting TRBD1. V was pared by 4 bases and J by 8 bases, with 2 bases of the junction left unmatched. This CDR3 region has 14 residues. The germline CDR1 and CDR2 sequences are SGHRS and YFSETQ. The CDR3 DNA reads as TGCGCCAGCAGCGGGACAGGGGGTGATTCACCCCTCCACTTT. Protein sequence: CASSGTGGDSPLHF.

A single count supports this clone. This chain uses TRBV24-1 with TRBJ1-2; 7 bases agree with TRBD1. CDR3 length: 15 amino acids. The junction had 11 bases not matched to a gene; V was cut back by 4 bases and J by 7 bases. Germline V gene sequence: CDR1 KGHDR, CDR2 SFDVKD. The CDR3 nucleotides are TGTGCCACCAGTGACCAAACAGGGGTCGCCGGTGGCTACACCTTC. Protein product: CATSDQTGVAGGYTF.

J is TRBJ1-2 and V is TRBV24-1, with D possibly TRBD1 on 5 matching bases. Looked up from germline, CDR1 is KGHDR and CDR2 is SFDVKD. The CDR3 extends over 14 amino acids. CDR3 sequence (DNA): TGTCCGCTATCCATAACCGGGGGAGCACGGGGCTACACCTTC. As protein: CPLSITGGARGYTF.

V and J are TRBV19 and TRBJ2-7; 8 bases match TRBD1. Germline assignment: CDR1 LNHDA and CDR2 SQIVND (reference sequence). The CDR3 consists of 14 residues. Trimming cost V 5 bases and J 4 bases; bases outside gene matches: 7. The CDR3 nucleotides read TGTGCCAGTAGTGGGGCAGGGGGCATGTACGAGCAGTACTTC. It encodes CASSGAGGMYEQYF.

For this clone: Germline and junction disagree at one end, which may indicate a read error. The rearrangement links TRBV7-3 to TRBJ2-5, with TRBD2 matching over 10 bases. CDR1 is SGHTA, CDR2 FQGTGA, per germline. The CDR3 consists of 17 residues. CDR3 sequence: CASSLTELAGAQGTQYF. The CDR3 DNA reads TGTGCCAGCAGCTTAACGGAGCTAGCGGGGGCCCAAGGGACCCAGTACTTC.

The chain couples TRBV10-3 to TRBJ2-2; no reliable D call. V was clipped by 8 bases and J by 3 bases, with 13 bases between them. Germline CDR1 is ENHRY and CDR2 is SYGVKD. The CDR3 has 14 residues. CDR3 loop: CAICQDTDTGELFF. The CDR3 nucleotides are TGTGCCATCTGCCAAGACACCGACACCGGGGAGCTGTTTTTT.

The rearrangement links TRBV15 to TRBJ2-7; TRBD1 is a possible D gene (5 bases). V lost 5 bases and J lost 6, with 14 bases in between. Germline CDR1 and CDR2: LNHNV and YYDKDF (reference sequence). There are 13 residues in the CDR3. The CDR3 nucleotides read TGTGCCACCAGCGGATTTACAGGTTCCGAGCAGTACTTC. As protein: CATSGFTGSEQYF.

This sequence joins TRBV6-6 and TRBJ1-1; D is perhaps TRBD1 (6 bases). Germline CDR1 is MNHNY and CDR2 is SVGAGI (reference sequence). Trimming cost V 6 bases and J 3 bases, with 11 bases left between them. The CDR3 loop spans 13 amino acids. The CDR3 DNA sequence: TGTGCCAGCAGGGCCCACAGGGACACTGAAGCTTTCTTT. Translating gives CASRAHRDTEAFF.

The chain employs TRBV6-8 and TRBJ1-6; D call uncertain. Trimming took off 4 bases at V and 4 bases at J, with 5 bases between the two ends. Germline V gene lookup returns CDR1 MNHGY and CDR2 SAAAGT. This CDR3 has 13 amino acids. The CDR3 spells CASSSSYNSPLHF. The CDR3 nucleotides are TGTGCCAGCAGTTCATCATATAATTCACCCCTCCACTTT.

Only a few counts were recorded for this clone. This chain links TRBV19 with TRBJ1-2; 8 positions match TRBD1. The V and J ends lost 10 bases and 7 bases, in that order; junction bases with no gene match: 14. Per germline, CDR1 LNHDA and CDR2 SQIVND (reference sequence). The CDR3 runs 14 residues. CDR3 nucleotide sequence: TGTGCCACACGACGGGGGCAGGGGGCGCGTGGCTACACCTTC. It translates to CATRRGQGARGYTF. The variable domain in full, completed from reference TRBV19 and TRBJ1-2, reads DGGITQSPKYLFRKEGQNVTLSCEQNLNHDAMYWYRQDPGQGLRLIYYSQIVNDFQKGDIAEGYSVSREKKESFPLTVTSAQKNPTAFYLCATRRGQGARGYTFGSGTRLTVV.

The CDR3 spells CASSKSGQEEIHEQYF. The CDR3 DNA reads as TGTGCCAGCAGCAAATCGGGACAGGAAGAGATCCACGAGCAGTACTTC. The chain is built from TRBV21-1 and TRBJ2-7; no check of the table's D call, TRBD1, against the DNA was made. TRBV21-1 has pseudogene status. This CDR3 contains 16 residues.

The chain joins TRBV18 to TRBJ1-2, with 12 bases identical to TRBD1. Germline V CDR1 and CDR2: KGHSH, LQKENI. The CDR3 is 18 residues long. Germline trimming cut 6 bases from V and 0 bases from J; bases unmatched to any gene: 11. As DNA, the CDR3 is TGTGCCAGCTCTCCGGCGGGGACAGGGGGCCTTTCTAACTATGGCTACACCTTC. Translated, it gives CASSPAGTGGLSNYGYTF.

The rearrangement joins TRBV10-3 to TRBJ2-2, with a weak D call TRBD2 (6 bases). The length of the CDR3 is 14 residues. V was cut by 9 bases and J by 3 bases, with 14 bases left in between. Germline values: CDR1 ENHRY, CDR2 SYGVKD. CDR3 nucleotide sequence: TGTGCCATGTCCGGGACTCTTGACACCGGGGAGCTGTTTTTT. Its protein product is CAMSGTLDTGELFF.

This rearrangement joins TRBV7-8 to TRBJ1-1; D is undetermined. V was shortened by 1 base and J by 8 bases, with 8 bases between the two germline ends. CDR3 size: 12 residues. CDR1 is SGHVS, CDR2 FQNEAQ, per germline. CDR3 amino acids: CASSLGRVEAFF. CDR3 nucleotide sequence: TGTGCCAGCAGCTTAGGTCGCGTAGAAGCTTTCTTT. The full variable domain, its missing parts supplied by reference TRBV7-8 and TRBJ1-1, is GAGVSQSPRYKVAKRGQDVALRCDPISGHVSLFWYQQALGQGPEFLTYFQNEAQLDKSGLPSDRFFAERPEGSVSTLKIQRTQQEDSAVYLCASSLGRVEAFFGQGTRLTVV.

The chain joins TRBV5-1 to TRBJ2-7, with a possible D match to TRBD2 (7 bases). CDR3 length equals 14 residues. V lost 4 bases and J 2 bases, leaving 13 bases between the germline ends. The germline gives CDR1 SGHRS, CDR2 YFSETQ. This CDR3 is CASSVRGGTYEQYF. Written as DNA, the CDR3 is TGCGCCAGCAGCGTGAGGGGGGGTACCTACGAGCAGTACTTC.

The V and J genes are TRBV7-9 and TRBJ2-1, with D perhaps matching TRBD2 (6 bases). The CDR3 extends over 18 amino acids. V gave up 7 bases and J gave up 0 bases, with 22 bases separating them. Per germline, CDR1 SEHNR and CDR2 FQNEAQ (reference sequence). Here the CDR3 reads CASTYGFGGTSSYNEQFF. The CDR3 nucleotides read TGTGCCAGCACTTACGGTTTCGGGGGTACGAGCTCCTACAATGAGCAGTTCTTC.

The chain employs TRBV27 and TRBJ2-3; tentatively, D is TRBD1 (5 bases). In germline, CDR1 is MNHEY, CDR2 SMNVEV (reference sequence). Trimming took 3 bases from V and 2 from J, leaving 12 bases between them. This CDR3 has 15 residues. The CDR3 sequence: CASSFGVGPTDTQYF. In nucleotides, the CDR3 is TGTGCCAGCAGTTTTGGGGTGGGGCCCACAGATACGCAGTATTTT.